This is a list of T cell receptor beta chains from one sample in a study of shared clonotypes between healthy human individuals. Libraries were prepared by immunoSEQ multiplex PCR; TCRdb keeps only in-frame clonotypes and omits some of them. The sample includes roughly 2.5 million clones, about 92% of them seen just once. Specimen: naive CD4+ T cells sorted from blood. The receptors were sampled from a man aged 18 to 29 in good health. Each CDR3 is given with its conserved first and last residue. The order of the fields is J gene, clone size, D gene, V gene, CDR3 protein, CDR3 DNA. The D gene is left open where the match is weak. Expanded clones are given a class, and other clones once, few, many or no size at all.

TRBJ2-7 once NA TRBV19 CASSSGFEQYF TGTGCCAGCAGTTCAGGGTTCGAGCAGTACTTC
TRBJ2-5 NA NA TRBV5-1 CASSLVDPTGTQYF TGCGCCAGCAGCTTGGTAGACCCTACCGGGACCCAGTACTTC
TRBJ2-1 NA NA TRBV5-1 CASSLTGAYNEQFF TGCGCCAGCAGCTTGACGGGGGCCTACAATGAGCAGTTCTTC
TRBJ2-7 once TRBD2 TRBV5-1 CASSLGGTSFYEQYF TGCGCCAGCAGCTTGGGGGGGACTAGCTTCTACGAGCAGTACTTC
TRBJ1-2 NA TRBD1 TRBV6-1 CASSGDRVLGYTF TGTGCCAGCAGTGGGGACAGGGTGCTTGGCTACACCTTC
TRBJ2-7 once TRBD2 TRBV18 CASSRTIGGGPYEQYF TGTGCCAGCTCACGTACCATAGGCGGGGGGCCCTACGAGCAGTACTTC
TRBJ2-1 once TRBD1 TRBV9 CASSVGGTGGYNEQFF TGTGCCAGCAGCGTAGGCGGAACAGGGGGTTACAATGAGCAGTTCTTC
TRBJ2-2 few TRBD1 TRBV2 CASRGQGAGTGELFF TGTGCCAGCAGAGGACAGGGGGCGGGCACCGGGGAGCTGTTTTTT
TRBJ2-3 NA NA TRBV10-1 CASSESKGGPTDTQYF TGCGCCAGCAGTGAGTCGAAGGGGGGACCCACAGATACGCAGTATTTT
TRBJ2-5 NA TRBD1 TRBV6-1 CASSEAVRQGPETQYF TGTGCCAGCAGTGAAGCGGTGAGACAGGGCCCAGAGACCCAGTACTTC
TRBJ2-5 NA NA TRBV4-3 CASSQDGGVIETQYF TGCGCCAGCAGCCAAGATGGCGGGGTAATTGAGACCCAGTACTTC
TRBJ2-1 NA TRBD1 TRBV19 CASSIEGAHNEQFF TGTGCCAGTAGTATTGAGGGGGCGCATAATGAGCAGTTCTTC
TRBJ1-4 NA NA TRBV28 CASSRREATNEKLFF TGTGCCAGCAGTCGCAGGGAGGCAACTAATGAAAAACTGTTTTTT
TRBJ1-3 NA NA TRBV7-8 CASSRDLSSGNTIYF TGTGCCAGCAGCCGGGACCTGAGCTCTGGAAACACCATATATTTT
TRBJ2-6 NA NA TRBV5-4 CASSLMTGPHVLTF TGTGCCAGCAGCTTGATGACAGGTCCCCACGTCCTGACTTTC
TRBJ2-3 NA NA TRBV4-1 CASSQEGVVGDSQYF TGCGCCAGCAGCCAAGAAGGGGTGGTCGGTGATTCGCAGTATTTT
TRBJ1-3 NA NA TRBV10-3 CATSSGNTIYF TGTGCCACTTCCTCTGGAAACACCATATATTTT
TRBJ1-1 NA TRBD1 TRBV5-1 CASSNPGQYTEAFF TGCGCCAGCAGCAACCCGGGACAGTACACTGAAGCTTTCTTT
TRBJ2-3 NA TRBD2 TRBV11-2 CASSLAGTSGGLDTQYF TGTGCCAGCAGCTTAGCGGGGACTAGCGGGGGGCTAGATACGCAGTATTTT
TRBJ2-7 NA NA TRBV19 CASSIGISSYEQYF TGTGCCAGTAGTATTGGGATTAGCTCCTACGAGCAGTACTTC
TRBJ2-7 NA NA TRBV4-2 CASSQEPGSTYEQYF TGTGCCAGCAGCCAAGAGCCAGGGTCGACCTACGAGCAGTACTTC
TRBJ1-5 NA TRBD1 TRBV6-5 CASGQGVGNQPQHF TGTGCCAGCGGACAGGGGGTAGGAAATCAGCCCCAGCATTTT
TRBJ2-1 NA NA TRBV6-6 CASSLTSETSEEFF TGTGCCAGCAGTCTAACCTCTGAGACTAGTGAGGAGTTCTTC
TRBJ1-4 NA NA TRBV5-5 CASSSFQAKKLFF TGTGCCAGCAGCTCTTTTCAGGCAAAAAAACTGTTTTTT
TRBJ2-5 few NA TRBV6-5 CASSFTGIRNQETQYF TGTGCCAGCAGTTTCACAGGCATCCGAAACCAAGAGACCCAGTACTTC
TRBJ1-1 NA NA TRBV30 CAWSETNTEAFF TGTGCCTGGAGTGAAACGAACACTGAAGCTTTCTTT
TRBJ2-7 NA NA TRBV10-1 CASSGWIVSGYEQYF TGCGCCAGCAGTGGTTGGATTGTTAGTGGCTACGAGCAGTACTTC
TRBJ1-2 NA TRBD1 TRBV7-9 CASSRGTGNGYTF TGTGCCAGCAGCCGCGGGACAGGGAATGGCTACACCTTC
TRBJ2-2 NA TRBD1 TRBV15 CATSSRDRVLKDTGELFF TGTGCCACCAGCAGCCGGGACAGGGTACTCAAGGACACCGGGGAGCTGTTTTTT
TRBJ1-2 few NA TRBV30 CAWKQVYGYTF TGTGCCTGGAAACAGGTCTATGGCTACACCTTC
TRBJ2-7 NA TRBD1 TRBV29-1 CSATTGVGYEQYF TGCAGCGCCACTACAGGGGTCGGCTACGAGCAGTACTTC
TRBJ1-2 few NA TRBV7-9 CASSFGQGYGYTF TGTGCCAGCAGCTTCGGGCAGGGCTATGGCTACACCTTC
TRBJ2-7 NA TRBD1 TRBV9 CASSPGGQGAQEQYF TGTGCCAGCAGCCCCGGGGGACAGGGGGCTCAGGAGCAGTACTTC
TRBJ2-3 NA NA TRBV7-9 CASSLFLSGSTDTQYF TGTGCCAGCAGCTTATTTTTATCTGGGAGCACAGATACGCAGTATTTT
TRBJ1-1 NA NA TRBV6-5 CASKQLENTEAFF TGTGCCAGCAAGCAACTAGAGAACACTGAAGCTTTCTTT
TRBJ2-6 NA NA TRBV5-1 CASSLRVSGANVLTF TGCGCCAGCAGCCTCAGGGTCTCTGGGGCCAACGTCCTGACTTTC
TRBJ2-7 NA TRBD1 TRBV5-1 CASSLGGQGPSYEQYF TGCGCCAGCAGCTTGGGGGGACAGGGGCCCTCCTACGAGCAGTACTTC
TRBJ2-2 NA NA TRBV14 CASSQARARAGELFF TGTGCCAGCAGCCAAGCCCGAGCGAGGGCCGGGGAGCTGTTTTTT
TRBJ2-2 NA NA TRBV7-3 CASRGQNTGELFF TGTGCCAGCAGAGGCCAGAACACCGGGGAGCTGTTTTTT
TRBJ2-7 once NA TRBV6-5 CASSYMRGPYEQYF TGTGCCAGCAGTTACATGAGGGGACCCTACGAGCAGTACTTC
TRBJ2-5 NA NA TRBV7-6 CASSLISGVETQYF TGTGCCAGCAGTTTGATCAGCGGAGTAGAGACCCAGTACTTC